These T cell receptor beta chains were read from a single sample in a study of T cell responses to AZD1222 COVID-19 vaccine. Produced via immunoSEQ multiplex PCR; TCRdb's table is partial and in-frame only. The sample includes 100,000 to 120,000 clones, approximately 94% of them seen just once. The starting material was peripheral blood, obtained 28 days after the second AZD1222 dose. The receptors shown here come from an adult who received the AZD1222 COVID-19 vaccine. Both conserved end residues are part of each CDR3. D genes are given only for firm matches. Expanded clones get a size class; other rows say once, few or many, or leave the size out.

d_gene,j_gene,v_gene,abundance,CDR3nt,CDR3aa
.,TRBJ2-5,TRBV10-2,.,TGCGCCAGCAGTGAGGCCAAGGGCGTGGCAGGGGAAGAGACCCAGTACTTC,CASSEAKGVAGEETQYF
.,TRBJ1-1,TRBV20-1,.,TGCAGTGCTAGTCGCGTTAACACTGAAGCTTTCTTT,CSASRVNTEAFF
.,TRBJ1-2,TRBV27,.,TGTGCCAGCAGTTTATCCCGGGACACCTCCTCCTATGGCTACACCTTC,CASSLSRDTSSYGYTF
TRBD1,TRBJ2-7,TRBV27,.,TGTGCCAGCAGTTCGGGACAGGGTTACGAGCAGTACTTC,CASSSGQGYEQYF
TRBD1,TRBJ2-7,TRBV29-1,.,TGCAGCGTTGGCAACAGGGGGACCTACGAGCAGTACTTC,CSVGNRGTYEQYF
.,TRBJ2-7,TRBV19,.,TGTGCCAGTAGTCCCCGAGGGACTGGGAGCTCCTACGAGCAGTACTTC,CASSPRGTGSSYEQYF
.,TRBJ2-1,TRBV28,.,TGTGCCAGCCGGGACGGATGGATAAATGAGCAGTTCTTC,CASRDGWINEQFF
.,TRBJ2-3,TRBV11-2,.,TGTGCCAGCAGCTTAGAAGCGTTCGATACGCAGTATTTT,CASSLEAFDTQYF
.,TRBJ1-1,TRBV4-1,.,TGCGCCAGCAGCCAAGTATACTCCAGCGTAGCTTTCTTT,CASSQVYSSVAFF
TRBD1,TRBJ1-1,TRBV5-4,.,TGTGCCAGCAGCTTTGGGACAGGGCCTTTCGAGGGCACTGAAGCTTTCTTT,CASSFGTGPFEGTEAFF
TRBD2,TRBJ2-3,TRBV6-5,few,TGTGCCAGCAGTTACACGGGACTAGGAGGAGATACGCAGTATTTT,CASSYTGLGGDTQYF
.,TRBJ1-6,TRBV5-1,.,TGCGCCAGCAGCTTGGGGACAGATAATTCACCCCTCCACTTT,CASSLGTDNSPLHF
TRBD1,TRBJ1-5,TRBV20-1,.,TGCAGTGCTAGTCCGCAGGGGGGAACTCAGCCCCAGCATTTT,CSASPQGGTQPQHF
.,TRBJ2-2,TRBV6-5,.,TGTGCCAGCAGGCAAGAGTTAGTGGTCGGGGAGCTGTTTTTT,CASRQELVVGELFF
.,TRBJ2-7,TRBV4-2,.,TGTGCCAGCAGCCAAGATGTGCTAGGGATGGTGAACGAGCAGTACTTC,CASSQDVLGMVNEQYF
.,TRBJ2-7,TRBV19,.,TGTGCCAGTAGTAACCGCTCCCCTGCCGAGCAGTACTTC,CASSNRSPAEQYF
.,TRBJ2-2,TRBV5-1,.,TGCGCCAGCAGCTTACAAAACACCGGGGAGCTGTTTTTT,CASSLQNTGELFF
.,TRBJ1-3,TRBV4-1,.,TGCGCCAGCAGCCAAGAGTATGAGAGCAGCTCTGGAAACACCATATATTTT,CASSQEYESSSGNTIYF
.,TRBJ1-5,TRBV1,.,TGCACCAGCAGCCCAAGGGACAGGGGACGTAATCAGCCCCAGCATTTT,CTSSPRDRGRNQPQHF
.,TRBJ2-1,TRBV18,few,TGTGCCAGCAAGTACGTAAACAATGAGCAGTTCTTC,CASKYVNNEQFF
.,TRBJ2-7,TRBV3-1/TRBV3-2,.,TGTGCCAGCAGCCAAGGCCCCTACGAGCAGTACTTC,CASSQGPYEQYF
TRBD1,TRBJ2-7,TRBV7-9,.,TGTGCCAGCAGCTTAGCCCTTCTCCGGGACAGGGCTTTCTACGAGCAGTACTTC,CASSLALLRDRAFYEQYF
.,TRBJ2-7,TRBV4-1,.,TGCGCCAGCAGCCCCGGGGCGAACGGTGGATTATTTGGGTTCGAGCAGTACTTC,CASSPGANGGLFGFEQYF
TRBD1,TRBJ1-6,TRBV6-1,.,TGTGCCAGCAGTGACGGGACAGGGGTCGGTTCACCCCTCCACTTT,CASSDGTGVGSPLHF
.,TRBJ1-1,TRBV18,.,TGTGCCAGCTCACGGAGGGAGGGGGACACTGAAGCTTTCTTT,CASSRREGDTEAFF
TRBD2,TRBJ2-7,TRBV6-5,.,TGTGCCAGCAGTTACCGGGCGGCTAGCGGGACCTACGAGCAGTACTTC,CASSYRAASGTYEQYF
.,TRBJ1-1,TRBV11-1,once,TGTGCCAGCAGGGGGCCGATATTGGCAGTGAACACTGAAGCTTTCTTT,CASRGPILAVNTEAFF
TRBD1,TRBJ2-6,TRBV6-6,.,TGTGCCAGCAGTCTCCGGACAGGCTATAGTGACAACGTCCTGACTTTC,CASSLRTGYSDNVLTF
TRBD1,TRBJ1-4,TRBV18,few,TGTGCCAGCTCACCGGACAGGGGAGGGGAAAAACTGTTTTTT,CASSPDRGGEKLFF
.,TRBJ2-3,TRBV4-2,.,TGTGCCAGCAGCCAAGATCAGTATCCTCCCCAGTATTTT,CASSQDQYPPQYF
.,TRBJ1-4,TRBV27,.,TGTGCCAGCAGCGGTCGGTCGAGGGGTGAAAAACTGTTTTTT,CASSGRSRGEKLFF
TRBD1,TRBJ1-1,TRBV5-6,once,TGTGCCAGCAGCCCGCCTACCCGAACGACAGGGACGGCTGAAGCTTTCTTT,CASSPPTRTTGTAEAFF
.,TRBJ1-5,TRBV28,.,TGTGCCAGCAACCACGAGGGGACACTAAATCAGCCCCAGCATTTT,CASNHEGTLNQPQHF
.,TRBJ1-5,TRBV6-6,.,TGTGCCAGCAGTTACTCGAACGGGGGCAGTCAGCCCCAGCATTTT,CASSYSNGGSQPQHF
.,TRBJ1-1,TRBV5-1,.,TGCGCCAGCAGCTGGCTAAGGATGAACACTGAAGCTTTCTTT,CASSWLRMNTEAFF
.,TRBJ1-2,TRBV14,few,TGTGCCAGCAGCCCTGGACAGCTACCCCGGGGGGGCTACACCTTC,CASSPGQLPRGGYTF
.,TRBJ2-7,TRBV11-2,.,TGTGCCAGCAGCTTCTGGGGTAGCGACGAGCAGTACTTC,CASSFWGSDEQYF
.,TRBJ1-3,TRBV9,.,TGTGCCAGCAGTGACTGGTACTCTGGAAACACCATATATTTT,CASSDWYSGNTIYF
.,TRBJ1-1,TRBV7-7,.,TGTGCCAGCAGCTTAGCTAGGAACACTGAAGCTTTCTTT,CASSLARNTEAFF
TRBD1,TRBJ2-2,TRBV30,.,TGTGCCTGGGCGACAGGGAGCACCGGGGAGCTGTTTTTT,CAWATGSTGELFF
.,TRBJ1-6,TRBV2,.,TGTGCCAGCAGTGGGGAGACCGGATCAAGGACACCCCTCCACTTT,CASSGETGSRTPLHF
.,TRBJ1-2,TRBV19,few,TGTGCCAGTAGTATCTCGGTGGTTGCCTCCTATAATGGCTACACCTTC,CASSISVVASYNGYTF
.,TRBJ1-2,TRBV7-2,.,TGTGCCAGCAGCTTAAGTGGCTATGGCTACACCTTC,CASSLSGYGYTF
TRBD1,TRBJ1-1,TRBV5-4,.,TGTGCCAGCAGCTTGAATCAGGGGGCGATGTGGACTGAAGCTTTCTTT,CASSLNQGAMWTEAFF
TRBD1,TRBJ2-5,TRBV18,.,TGTGCCAGCTCACGGCCGGGACAGGTCACCGAGGCCCAGTACTTC,CASSRPGQVTEAQYF
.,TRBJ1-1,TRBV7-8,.,TGTGCCAGCAGCCAGGTGGTTGGACACCCGGGTGAAGCTTTCTTT,CASSQVVGHPGEAFF
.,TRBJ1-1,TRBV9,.,TGTGCCAGCAGCAACACCATCAGACCTGGAGGGATCACTGAAGCTTTCTTT,CASSNTIRPGGITEAFF
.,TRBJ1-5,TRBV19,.,TGTGCCAGTGCAGGGCTAAGGCCCCATCAGCCCCAGCATTTT,CASAGLRPHQPQHF
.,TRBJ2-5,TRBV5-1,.,TGCGCCAGCAGCCTCTTGAGGAGGGAGCAAGAGACCCAGTACTTC,CASSLLRREQETQYF
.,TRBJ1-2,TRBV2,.,TGTGCCAGCAGCCGGCTTCATGTCAACTATGGCTACACCTTC,CASSRLHVNYGYTF
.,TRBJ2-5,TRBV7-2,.,TGTGCCAGCAGCCGAGGAGAGACCCAGTACTTC,CASSRGETQYF